A selection of T cell receptor beta chains follows, all from one sample in a study of blood T cell repertoires in COVID-19. Clones were sequenced by immunoSEQ multiplex PCR, and TCRdb holds only the in-frame ones, with some missing. The profile shows 250,000 or so clones, approximately 82% of them singletons. The specimen was peripheral blood. The receptors stem from a woman of 80 years or more with acute or convalescent COVID-19. The CDR3 runs from the conserved cysteine through the conserved F or W. Each record gives: CDR3 protein, CDR3 DNA, clone size, J gene, D gene, V gene. A D gene is named only where the DNA matches it firmly. Size is omitted from some rows. Given values are once, few, many or a class for expanded clones.

CASSQKTGGETQYF,TGTGCCAGCAGCCAAAAGACAGGGGGGGAGACCCAGTACTTC,NA,TRBJ2-5,TRBD1,TRBV14
CAISKSEGGGTEAFF,TGTGCCATCAGTAAGTCGGAAGGCGGAGGGACTGAAGCTTTCTTT,NA,TRBJ1-1,NA,TRBV10-3
CASRRAGQGMNTEAFF,TGTGCCAGCAGACGCGCGGGACAGGGGATGAACACTGAAGCTTTCTTT,NA,TRBJ1-1,TRBD1,TRBV27
CATSDSDRDCDTEAFF,TGTGCCACCAGTGATTCGGACAGGGACTGTGACACTGAAGCTTTCTTT,NA,TRBJ1-1,TRBD1,TRBV24-1
CASSQSGRPEQFF,TGCGCCAGCAGCCAGAGCGGGAGGCCTGAGCAGTTCTTC,few,TRBJ2-1,TRBD2,TRBV4-3
CASSQAPLAGVNYEQYF,TGCGCCAGCAGCCAAGCACCCCTAGCGGGAGTAAACTACGAGCAGTACTTC,NA,TRBJ2-7,TRBD2,TRBV4-1
CSASTGTLGQPQHF,TGCAGTGCTAGTACCGGGACACTCGGTCAGCCCCAGCATTTT,few,TRBJ1-5,NA,TRBV20-1
CSVERTGLTDTQYF,TGCAGCGTTGAGAGGACAGGGTTGACAGATACGCAGTATTTT,few,TRBJ2-3,TRBD1,TRBV29-1
CASRQDRGISPLHF,TGTGCCAGCAGACAAGACAGGGGGATTTCACCCCTCCACTTT,NA,TRBJ1-6,TRBD1,TRBV2
CASSVTSGNTDTQYF,TGTGCCAGCAGCGTAACTAGCGGGAACACAGATACGCAGTATTTT,NA,TRBJ2-3,TRBD2,TRBV9
CASSLTGRDNEQFF,TGTGCCAGCAGCTTAACTGGGCGGGACAATGAGCAGTTCTTC,NA,TRBJ2-1,NA,TRBV7-3
CASSQTPSYEQYF,TGTGCCAGCAGCCAGACACCCTCCTACGAGCAGTACTTC,NA,TRBJ2-7,NA,TRBV7-2
CASRRSNTEAFF,TGTGCCAGCAGGAGGAGTAACACTGAAGCTTTCTTT,few,TRBJ1-1,NA,TRBV2
CASSSFDGYEQYF,TGTGCCAGCAGCTCCTTTGACGGGTACGAGCAGTACTTC,NA,TRBJ2-7,NA,TRBV7-3
CASSQILQLALNEQFF,TGTGCCAGCAGCCAAATCCTCCAACTAGCCTTGAATGAGCAGTTCTTC,NA,TRBJ2-1,NA,TRBV3-1/TRBV3-2
CASTYRANTEAFF,TGTGCCAGCACGTACAGGGCTAACACTGAAGCTTTCTTT,many,TRBJ1-1,NA,TRBV12-3/TRBV12-4
CASSPQEVSYGYTF,TGTGCCAGCAGCCCCCAGGAAGTCAGCTATGGCTACACCTTC,few,TRBJ1-2,NA,TRBV7-8
CASSPGTGGLGANVLTF,TGTGCCAGCAGCCCGGGGACAGGGGGGTTGGGGGCCAACGTCCTGACTTTC,NA,TRBJ2-6,TRBD1,TRBV14
CASSQRTPEEQYF,TGTGCCAGCAGCCAACGAACGCCTGAGGAGCAGTACTTC,NA,TRBJ2-7,NA,TRBV11-2
CASSSSWTYQDTQYF,TGTGCCAGCAGCTCCTCTTGGACTTACCAAGATACGCAGTATTTT,NA,TRBJ2-3,NA,TRBV5-4
CASSQVSSGFGNQPQHF,TGCGCCAGCAGCCAAGTATCTTCAGGGTTTGGCAATCAGCCCCAGCATTTT,NA,TRBJ1-5,NA,TRBV4-1